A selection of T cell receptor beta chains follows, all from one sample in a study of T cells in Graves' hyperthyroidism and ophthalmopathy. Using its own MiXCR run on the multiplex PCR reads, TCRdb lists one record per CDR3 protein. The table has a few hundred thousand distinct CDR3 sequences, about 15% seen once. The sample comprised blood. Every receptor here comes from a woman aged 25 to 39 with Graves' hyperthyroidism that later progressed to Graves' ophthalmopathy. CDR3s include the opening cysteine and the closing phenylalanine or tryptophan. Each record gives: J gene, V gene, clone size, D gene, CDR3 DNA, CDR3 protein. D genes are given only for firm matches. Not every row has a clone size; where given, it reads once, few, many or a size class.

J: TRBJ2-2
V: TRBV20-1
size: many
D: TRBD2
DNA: TGCAGTGCTGAATTCCGGGCGGGGGGGAAGCTGTTTTTT
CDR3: CSAEFRAGGKLFF

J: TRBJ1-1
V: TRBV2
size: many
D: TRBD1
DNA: TGTGCCAGCAGGAGGGACAGCCAGTTGAACACTGAAGCTTTCTTT
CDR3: CASRRDSQLNTEAFF

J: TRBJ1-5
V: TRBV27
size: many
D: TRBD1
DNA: TGTGCCAGCAGTCCGCCCCCGGGACAGGGGGTAGGCAATCAGCCCCAGCATTTT
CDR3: CASSPPPGQGVGNQPQHF

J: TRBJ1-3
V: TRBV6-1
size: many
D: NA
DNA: TGTGCCAGCAGTGAAGATTTGGGAGCTGGAAACACCATATATTTT
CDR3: CASSEDLGAGNTIYF

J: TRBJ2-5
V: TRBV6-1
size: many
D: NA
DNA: TGTGCCAGCAGCCCCGGGACACCAGAGACCCAGTACTTC
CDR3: CASSPGTPETQYF

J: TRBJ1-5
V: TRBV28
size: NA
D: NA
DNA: TGTGCCAGCAGTTTAAGTTTAAGACAGAGCAATCAGCCCCAGCATTTT
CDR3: CASSLSLRQSNQPQHF

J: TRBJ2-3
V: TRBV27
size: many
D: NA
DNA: TGTGCCAGCAGTTTTTCCCCTCTTGGGGATACGCAGTATTTT
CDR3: CASSFSPLGDTQYF

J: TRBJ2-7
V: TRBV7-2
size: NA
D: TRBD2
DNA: TGTGCCAGCAGCAAAAATAGCGGGAGGGAGCAGTACTTC
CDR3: CASSKNSGREQYF

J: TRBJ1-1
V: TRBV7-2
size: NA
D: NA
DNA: TGTGCCAGCAGCTTAGAGTGGCCCCAGGGCCACACTGAAGCTTTCTTT
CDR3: CASSLEWPQGHTEAFF

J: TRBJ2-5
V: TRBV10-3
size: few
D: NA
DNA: TGTGCCATCAGCCCCGGTTCCGGGACAGGGACTAGTGTGGGTACAGACTTC
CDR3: CAISPGSGTGTSVGTDF

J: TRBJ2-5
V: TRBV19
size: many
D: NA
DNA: TGTGCCAGTAGTATAGGAACGCGGCTCCTGGAGACCCAGTACTTC
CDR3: CASSIGTRLLETQYF

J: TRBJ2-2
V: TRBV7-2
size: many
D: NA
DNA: TGTGCCAGCAGGACCGGGGGGACAAACACCGGGGAGCTGTTTTTT
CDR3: CASRTGGTNTGELFF

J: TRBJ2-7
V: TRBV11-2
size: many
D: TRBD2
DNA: TGTGCCAGCAGCTTAGGGGGACTAGCGGGAGGCGAGCAGTACTTC
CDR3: CASSLGGLAGGEQYF

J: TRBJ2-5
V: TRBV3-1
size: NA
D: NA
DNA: TGTGCCAGCAGCCCAACCTCGGACATTATAGAGACCCAGTACTTC
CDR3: CASSPTSDIIETQYF

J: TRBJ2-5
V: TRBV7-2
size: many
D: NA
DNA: TGTGCCAGCAGCTTAAGTGTAAGGCGTAACCAAGAGACCCAGTACTTC
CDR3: CASSLSVRRNQETQYF

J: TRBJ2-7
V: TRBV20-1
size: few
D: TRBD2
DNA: TGCAGTGGTTTTGGGGGGGGTCACGAGCAGTACTTC
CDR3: CSGFGGGHEQYF

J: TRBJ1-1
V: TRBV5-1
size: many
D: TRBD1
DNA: TGCGCCAGCAGCTTGGCTACAGGGGGGCGAAACACTGAAGCTTTCTTT
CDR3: CASSLATGGRNTEAFF

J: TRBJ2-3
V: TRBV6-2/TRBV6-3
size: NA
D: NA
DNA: TGTGCCAGCAGAAATTTCACAGGGAGTTTAACAGATACGCAGTATTTT
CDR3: CASRNFTGSLTDTQYF

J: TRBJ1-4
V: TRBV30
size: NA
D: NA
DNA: TGTGCCTGGAGTGTCGGCGGCGGGAATGAAAAACTGTTTTTT
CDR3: CAWSVGGGNEKLFF

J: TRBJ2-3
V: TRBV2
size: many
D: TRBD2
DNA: TGTGCCAGCACTCCTCGGGGGGGGCCCCCGACCACGCAGTATTTT
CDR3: CASTPRGGPPTTQYF

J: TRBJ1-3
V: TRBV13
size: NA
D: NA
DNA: TGTGCCAGCAAGCACCCTGGAAACACCATATATTTT
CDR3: CASKHPGNTIYF

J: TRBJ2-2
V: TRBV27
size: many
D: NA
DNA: TGTGCCAGCAGTGCAGCCGGGTTACTCACCGGGGAGCTGTTTTTT
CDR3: CASSAAGLLTGELFF

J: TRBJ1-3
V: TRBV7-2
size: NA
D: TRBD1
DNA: TGTGCCAGCAGCGGGGGACAGGGCGGTGGATGGAGCACCATATATTTT
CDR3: CASSGGQGGGWSTIYF

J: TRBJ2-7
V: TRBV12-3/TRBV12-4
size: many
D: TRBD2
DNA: TGTGCCAGCAGTTTAGGGCTAGCGGGGCCTCCTGGCGAGCAGTACTTC
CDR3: CASSLGLAGPPGEQYF

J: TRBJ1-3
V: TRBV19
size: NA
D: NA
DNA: TGTGCCAGTAGCCCCTGGGTCCCAGACACTGGAAACACCATATATTTT
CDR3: CASSPWVPDTGNTIYF

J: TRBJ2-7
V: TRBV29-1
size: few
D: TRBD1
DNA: TGCAGCGTCCTTGGGACAGGCTCCTACGAGCAGTACTTC
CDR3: CSVLGTGSYEQYF

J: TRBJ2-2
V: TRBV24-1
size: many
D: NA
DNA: TGTGCCACCAGTGATCCAACGGACATAGCGAACACCGGGGAGCTGTTTTTT
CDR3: CATSDPTDIANTGELFF

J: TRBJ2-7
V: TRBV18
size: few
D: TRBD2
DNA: TGTGCCAGCTCACCACCGGGGAGGGGTGACTACGAGCAGTACTTC
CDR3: CASSPPGRGDYEQYF

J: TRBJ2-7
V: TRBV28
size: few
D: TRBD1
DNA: TGTGCCAGCAGCACAGGGGCCTACGAGCAGTACTTC
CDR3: CASSTGAYEQYF

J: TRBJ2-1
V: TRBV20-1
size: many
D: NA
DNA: TGCAGTGCTCGCCGGTGGGGGCTGAATGAGCAGTTCTTC
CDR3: CSARRWGLNEQFF

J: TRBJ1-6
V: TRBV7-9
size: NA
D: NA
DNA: TGTGCCAGCAGCTTTGGGGATTCACCCCTCCACTTT
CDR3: CASSFGDSPLHF

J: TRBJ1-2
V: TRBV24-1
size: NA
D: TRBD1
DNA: TGTGCCACCAGTGAATCCACAGGGGGTGGTGGCTACACCTTC
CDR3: CATSESTGGGGYTF

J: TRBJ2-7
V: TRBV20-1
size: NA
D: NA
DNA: TGCAGTGCTAGAGTGGGTGGGGTTTTTTCGGGGGAGCAGTACTTC
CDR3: CSARVGGVFSGEQYF

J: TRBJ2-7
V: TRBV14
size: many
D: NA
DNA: TGTGCCAGCAGCCCGTTCGTGGGACACCTGGCTTCCTACGAGCAGTACTTC
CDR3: CASSPFVGHLASYEQYF

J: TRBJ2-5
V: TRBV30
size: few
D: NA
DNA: TGTGCCTGGAGTTTCCGGGACATTTACTTC
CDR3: CAWSFRDIYF

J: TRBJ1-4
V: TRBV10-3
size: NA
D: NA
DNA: TGTGCCATCAGTGAGAGGCGGAATGAAAAACTGTTTTTT
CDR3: CAISERRNEKLFF

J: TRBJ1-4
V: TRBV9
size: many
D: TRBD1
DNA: TGTGCCAGCAGCGTAGGGGGACAGGGAAATGAAAAACTGTTTTTT
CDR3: CASSVGGQGNEKLFF

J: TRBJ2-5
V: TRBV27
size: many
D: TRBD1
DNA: TGTGCCAGCAGTAGATCCGGACAGGGTGATGTGACCCAGTACTTC
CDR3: CASSRSGQGDVTQYF

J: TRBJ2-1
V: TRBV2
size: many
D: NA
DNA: TGTGCCAGCAGTGAAACAGGCCCCTACAATGAGCAGTTCTTC
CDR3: CASSETGPYNEQFF

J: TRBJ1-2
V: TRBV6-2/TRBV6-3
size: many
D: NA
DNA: TGTGCCAGCAAAGGGGGAAGAGATGGCTACACCTTC
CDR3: CASKGGRDGYTF

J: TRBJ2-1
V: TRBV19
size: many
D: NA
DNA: TGTGCCAGTAGTATAGGTGGGGTAGGGGGTGACTACAATGAGCAGTTCTTC
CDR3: CASSIGGVGGDYNEQFF

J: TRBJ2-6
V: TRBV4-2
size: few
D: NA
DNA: TGTGCCAGCAGCCAAGATTGGGCCCCATTCTCTGGGGCCAACGTCCTGACTTTC
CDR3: CASSQDWAPFSGANVLTF

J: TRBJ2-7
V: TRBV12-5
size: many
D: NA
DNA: TGTGCTAGTGGCCAACCAGGAGGGGAGCAGTACTTC
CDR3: CASGQPGGEQYF

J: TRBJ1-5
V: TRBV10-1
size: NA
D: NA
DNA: TGCGCCAGCAGTTCCCGGGCAGGGAGGACCTATAGCAATCAGCCCCAGCATTTT
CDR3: CASSSRAGRTYSNQPQHF